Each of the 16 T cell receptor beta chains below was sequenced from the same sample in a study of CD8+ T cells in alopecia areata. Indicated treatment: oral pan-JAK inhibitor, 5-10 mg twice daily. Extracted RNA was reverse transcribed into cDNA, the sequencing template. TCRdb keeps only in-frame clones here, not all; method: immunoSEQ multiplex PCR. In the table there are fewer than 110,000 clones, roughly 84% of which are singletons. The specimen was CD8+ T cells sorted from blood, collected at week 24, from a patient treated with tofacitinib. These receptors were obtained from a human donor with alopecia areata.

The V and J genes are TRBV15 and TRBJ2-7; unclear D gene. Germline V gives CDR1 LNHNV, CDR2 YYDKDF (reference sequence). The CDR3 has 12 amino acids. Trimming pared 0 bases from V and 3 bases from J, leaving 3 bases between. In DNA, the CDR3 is TGTGCCACCAGCAGAGATAGCTACGAGCAGTACTTC. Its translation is CATSRDSYEQYF.

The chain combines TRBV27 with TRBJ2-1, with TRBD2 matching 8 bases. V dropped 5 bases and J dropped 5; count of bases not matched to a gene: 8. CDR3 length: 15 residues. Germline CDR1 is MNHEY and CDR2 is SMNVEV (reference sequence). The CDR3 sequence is CASSAASGGNNEQFF. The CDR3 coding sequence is TGTGCCAGCAGTGCAGCCAGCGGGGGAAACAATGAGCAGTTCTTC.

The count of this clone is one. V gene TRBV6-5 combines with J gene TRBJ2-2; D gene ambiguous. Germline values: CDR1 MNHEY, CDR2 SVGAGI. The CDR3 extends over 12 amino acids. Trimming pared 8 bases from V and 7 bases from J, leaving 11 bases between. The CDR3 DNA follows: TGTGCCAGCGGCAGGCCCGTCGGGGAGCTGTTTTTT. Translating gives CASGRPVGELFF.

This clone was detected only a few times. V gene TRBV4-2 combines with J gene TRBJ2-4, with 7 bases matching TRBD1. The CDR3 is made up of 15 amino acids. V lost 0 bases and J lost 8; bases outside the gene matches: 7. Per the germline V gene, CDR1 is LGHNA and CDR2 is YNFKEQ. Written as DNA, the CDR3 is TGTGCCAGCAGCCAAGAAACAGGGGCGGTGGACATTCAGTACTTC. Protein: CASSQETGAVDIQYF.

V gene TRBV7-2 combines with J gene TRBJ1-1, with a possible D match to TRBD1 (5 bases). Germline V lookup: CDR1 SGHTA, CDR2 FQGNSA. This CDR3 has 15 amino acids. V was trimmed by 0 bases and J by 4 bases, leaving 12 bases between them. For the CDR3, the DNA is TGTGCCAGCAGCTTAGCGCGTCACGGGGGCACTGAAGCTTTCTTT. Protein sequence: CASSLARHGGTEAFF. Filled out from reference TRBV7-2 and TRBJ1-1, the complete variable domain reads GAGVSQSPSNKVTEKGKDVELRCDPISGHTALYWYRQSLGQGLEFLIYFQGNSAPDKSGLPSDRFSAERTGGSVSTLTIQRTQQEDSAVYLCASSLARHGGTEAFFGQGTRLTVV.

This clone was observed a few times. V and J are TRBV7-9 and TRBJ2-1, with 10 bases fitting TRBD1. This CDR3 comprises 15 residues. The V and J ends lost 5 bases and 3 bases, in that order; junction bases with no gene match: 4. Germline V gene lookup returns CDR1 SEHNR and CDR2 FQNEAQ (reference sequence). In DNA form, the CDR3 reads TGTGCCAGCAGCGCCGGACAGGGGGGCTACAATGAGCAGTTCTTC. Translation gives CASSAGQGGYNEQFF.

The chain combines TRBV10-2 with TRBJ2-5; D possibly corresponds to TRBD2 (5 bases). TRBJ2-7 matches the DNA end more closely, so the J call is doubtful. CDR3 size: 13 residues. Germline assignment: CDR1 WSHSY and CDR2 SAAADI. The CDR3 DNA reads TGCGCCAGCAGTGAGACGGCGGGTTACGAGCAGTACTTC. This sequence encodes CASSETAGYEQYF.

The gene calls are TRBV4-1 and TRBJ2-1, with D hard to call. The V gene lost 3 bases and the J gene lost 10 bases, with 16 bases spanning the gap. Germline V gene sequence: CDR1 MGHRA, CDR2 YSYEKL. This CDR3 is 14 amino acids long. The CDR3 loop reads CASSQAHTSLEQFF. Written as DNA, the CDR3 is TGCGCCAGCAGCCAGGCTCACACGTCGTTGGAGCAGTTCTTC.

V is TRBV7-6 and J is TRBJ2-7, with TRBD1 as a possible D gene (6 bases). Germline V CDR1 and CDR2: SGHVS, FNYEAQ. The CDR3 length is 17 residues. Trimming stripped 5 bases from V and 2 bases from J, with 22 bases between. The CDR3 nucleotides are TGTGCCAGCAGCGCTGACCCCAAACAGGGAGTCGCCTACGAGCAGTACTTC. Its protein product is CASSADPKQGVAYEQYF.

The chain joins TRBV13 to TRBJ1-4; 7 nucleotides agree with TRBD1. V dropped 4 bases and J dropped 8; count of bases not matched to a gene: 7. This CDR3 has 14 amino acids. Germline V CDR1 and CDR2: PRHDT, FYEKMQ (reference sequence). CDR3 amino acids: CASSYRGSSEKLFF. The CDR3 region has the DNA TGTGCCAGCAGCTACAGGGGTTCTAGCGAAAAACTGTTTTTT.

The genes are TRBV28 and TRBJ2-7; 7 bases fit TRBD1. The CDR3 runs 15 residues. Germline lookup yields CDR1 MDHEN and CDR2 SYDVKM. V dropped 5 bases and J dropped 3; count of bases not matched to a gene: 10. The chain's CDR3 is CASSPTGHEIYEQYF. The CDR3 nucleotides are TGTGCCAGCAGTCCGACAGGGCACGAAATCTACGAGCAGTACTTC.

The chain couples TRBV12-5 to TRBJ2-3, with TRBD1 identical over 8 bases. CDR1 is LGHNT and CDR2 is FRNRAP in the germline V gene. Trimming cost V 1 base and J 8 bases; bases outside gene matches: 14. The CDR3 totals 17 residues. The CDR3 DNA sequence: TGTGCTAGTGGTTTGGCGGACAGGGTGGTCAATCATGGTACGCAGTATTTT. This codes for CASGLADRVVNHGTQYF. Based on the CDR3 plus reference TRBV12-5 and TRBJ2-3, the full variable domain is DARVTQTPRHKVTEMGQEVTMRCQPILGHNTVFWYRQTMMQGLELLAYFRNRAPLDDSGMPKDRFSAEMPDATLATLKIQPSEPRDSAVYFCASGLADRVVNHGTQYFGPGTRLTVL.

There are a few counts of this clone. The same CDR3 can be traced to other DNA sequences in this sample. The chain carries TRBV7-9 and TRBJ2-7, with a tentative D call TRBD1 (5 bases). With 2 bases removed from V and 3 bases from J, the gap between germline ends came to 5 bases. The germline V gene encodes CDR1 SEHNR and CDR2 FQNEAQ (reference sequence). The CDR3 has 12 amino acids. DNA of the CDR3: TGTGCCAGCAGCTTACAGGGCTACGAGCAGTACTTC. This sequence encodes CASSLQGYEQYF.

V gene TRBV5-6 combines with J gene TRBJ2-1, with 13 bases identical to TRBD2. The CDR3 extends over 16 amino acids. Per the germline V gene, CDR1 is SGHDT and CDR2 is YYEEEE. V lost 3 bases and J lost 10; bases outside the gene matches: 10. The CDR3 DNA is TGTGCCAGCAGCTCCACTAGCGGGGGGGCCCTAGGGGAGCAGTTCTTC. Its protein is CASSSTSGGALGEQFF. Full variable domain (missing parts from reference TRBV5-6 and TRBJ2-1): DAGVTQSPTHLIKTRGQQVTLRCSPKSGHDTVSWYQQALGQGPQFIFQYYEEEERQRGNFPDRFSGHQFPNYSSELNVNALLLGDSALYLCASSSTSGGALGEQFFGPGTRLTVL.

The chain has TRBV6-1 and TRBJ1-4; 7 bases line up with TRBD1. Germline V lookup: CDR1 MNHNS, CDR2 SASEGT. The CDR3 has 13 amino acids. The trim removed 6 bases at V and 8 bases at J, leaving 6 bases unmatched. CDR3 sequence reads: CASRRQGGEKLFF. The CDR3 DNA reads TGTGCCAGCAGGCGACAGGGAGGCGAAAAACTGTTTTTT.

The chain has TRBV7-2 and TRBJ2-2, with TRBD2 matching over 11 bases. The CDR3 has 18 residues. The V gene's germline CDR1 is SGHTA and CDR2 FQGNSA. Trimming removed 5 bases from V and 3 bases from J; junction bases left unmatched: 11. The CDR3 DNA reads TGTGCCAGCAGCATAACCCCTCGGACTAGCGGGCACACCGGGGAGCTGTTTTTT. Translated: CASSITPRTSGHTGELFF.